This passage covers 26 T cell receptor beta chains from one sample sequenced in a study of T-cell memory formation after mild COVID-19. Each CDR3 protein is one row after TCRdb ran MiXCR on the 5' RACE reads. Here the sample spans 350,000 or so distinct CDR3 sequences, 20% to 25% being singletons. The sequencing input was PBMCs or a T cell subset sorted from them (not recorded which). The receptors originated from a man aged 18-30 years who had mild COVID-19 (a few samples of this study predate the infection). Cell type and time point are not known.

This clonotype was observed a handful of times. V and J are TRBV4-1 and TRBJ2-3; D gene ambiguous. V shed 6 bases and J shed 2 bases, with 12 bases lying between them. This CDR3 comprises 14 residues. Germline V lookup: CDR1 MGHRA, CDR2 YSYEKL. The chain's CDR3 is CASRQQGSTDTQYF. DNA of the CDR3: TGCGCCAGCAGACAACAAGGGTCCACAGATACGCAGTATTTT.

This clonotype occurred many times. The genes are TRBV7-8 and TRBJ1-2, with TRBD1 as a possible D gene (5 bases). The V end lost 0 bases, the J end lost 8 bases, and 16 bases lay between the germline ends. The length of the CDR3 is 15 residues. Germline V gives CDR1 SGHVS, CDR2 FQNEAQ. In DNA form, the CDR3 reads TGTGCCAGCAGCTTAGCCGCGGGGCCGGCGGGGGGCTACACCTTC. This encodes CASSLAAGPAGGYTF.

This sequence joins TRBV5-1 and TRBJ2-3; D is possibly TRBD2 (5 bases). Germline V lookup: CDR1 SGHRS, CDR2 YFSETQ. Between the trimmed V and J ends, which lost 1 base and 2 bases, there was a span of 11 bases. CDR3 length: 15 amino acids. CDR3 nucleotides: TGCGCCAGCAGCTTGTTGTGGGGAGTCACAGATACGCAGTATTTT. Translated: CASSLLWGVTDTQYF.

This chain uses TRBV4-3 with TRBJ2-7; maybe TRBD1 (5 bases). The CDR3 has 10 amino acids. Trimming took off 1 base at V and 11 bases at J, with 6 bases between the two ends. Looked up from germline, CDR1 is LGHNA and CDR2 is YSLEER. The CDR3 DNA follows: TGCGCCAGCAGCCAAGGGGGCGAGTACTTC. Its translation: CASSQGGEYF.

This sequence joins TRBV5-1 and TRBJ2-7; a possible D gene is TRBD1 (6 bases). This CDR3 has 15 amino acids. V was clipped by 1 base and J by 3 bases, with 14 bases between them. Germline CDR1 reads SGHRS; CDR2 reads YFSETQ. CDR3 bases: TGCGCCAGCAGCTTGCTTCCAGGGGCGGTCTACGAGCAGTACGTC. Protein: CASSLLPGAVYEQYV.

There are many counts of this clonotype. V is TRBV7-2 and J is TRBJ2-5; D may be TRBD1 (5 bases). CDR3 length: 14 amino acids. V was pared by 4 bases and J by 4 bases, with 13 bases between. CDR1 SGHTA and CDR2 FQGNSA come from the germline V gene. The CDR3 DNA reads TGTGCCAGCAGCTCTTCGACAGACGGAGAGACCCAGTACTTC. Translated: CASSSSTDGETQYF. The full variable domain, completed using reference TRBV7-2 and TRBJ2-5, is GAGVSQSPSNKVTEKGKDVELRCDPISGHTALYWYRQSLGQGLEFLIYFQGNSAPDKSGLPSDRFSAERTGGSVSTLTIQRTQQEDSAVYLCASSSSTDGETQYFGPGTRLLVL.

This clonotype showed up many times. The rearrangement links TRBV2 to TRBJ1-3; D uncertain. The CDR3 loop spans 13 amino acids. Per the germline V gene, CDR1 is SNHLY and CDR2 is FYNNEI. Trimming left V 11 bases short and J 0 bases short, with 11 bases between. For the CDR3, the DNA is TGTGCCTCGGGGTCCCTCTCTGGAAACACCATATATTTT. It codes for CASGSLSGNTIYF.

The chain employs TRBV25-1 and TRBJ2-3; D is possibly TRBD2 (6 bases). This CDR3 comprises 17 residues. Germline V gives CDR1 MGHDK, CDR2 SYGVNS. The V gene lost 6 bases and the J gene lost 6 bases, with 25 bases spanning the gap. Written as DNA, the CDR3 is TGTGCCAGCAGCCCCGGGACTCATATGGGGTTTGGTGATACGCAGTATTTT. It specifies CASSPGTHMGFGDTQYF.

V gene TRBV5-1 combines with J gene TRBJ1-1, with D unclear. The V gene lost 0 bases and the J gene lost 0 bases, with 18 bases spanning the gap. The CDR3 is 18 amino acids. The germline V gene encodes CDR1 SGHRS and CDR2 YFSETQ. In DNA, the CDR3 is TGCGCCAGCAGCTTGGTGCCGGGGATTCTGGCGGTGAACACTGAAGCTTTCTTT. Encoded protein: CASSLVPGILAVNTEAFF.

The gene calls are TRBV18 and TRBJ2-7; 8 nucleotides line up with TRBD2. The CDR3 spans 15 residues. The germline V gene encodes CDR1 KGHSH and CDR2 LQKENI. V was clipped by 4 bases and J by 2 bases; unmatched bases: 7. As DNA, the CDR3 is TGTGCCAGCTCACTCCAGCGGGGGCCCACCTACGAGCAGTACTTC. Translating it yields CASSLQRGPTYEQYF. Full variable domain (rest looked up from reference TRBV18 and TRBJ2-7): NAGVMQNPRHLVRRRGQEARLRCSPMKGHSHVYWYRQLPEEGLKFMVYLQKENIIDESGMPKERFSAEFPKEGPSILRIQQVVRGDSAAYFCASSLQRGPTYEQYFGPGTRLTVT.

V is TRBV4-2 and J is TRBJ2-2; TRBD2 matches 8 bases. V shed 1 base, J shed 0 bases, and the junction held 10 bases outside the gene matches. CDR1 is LGHNA, CDR2 YNFKEQ, per germline. CDR3 size: 19 residues. This CDR3 is CASSQAGTRITANTGELFF. The CDR3 DNA follows: TGTGCCAGCAGCCAAGCCGGGACTAGGATTACCGCGAACACCGGGGAGCTGTTTTTT.

The chain employs TRBV6-1 and TRBJ1-2; TRBD1 is a possible D gene (5 bases). Between the trimmed V and J ends, which lost 3 bases and 4 bases, there was a span of 6 bases. Looked up from germline, CDR1 is MNHNS and CDR2 is SASEGT. This CDR3 spans 12 amino acids. CDR3 DNA: TGTGCCAGCAGTGAGACAGTCTATGGCTACACCTTC. It codes for CASSETVYGYTF.

The chain carries TRBV12-3 or TRBV12-4 and TRBJ2-7, with a weak D call TRBD1 (6 bases). This CDR3 is 14 amino acids long. V gave up 6 bases and J gave up 4 bases, with 16 bases separating them. The CDR3 coding sequence is TGTGCCAGCAGACAAGCCGGGACATCATACGAGCAGTACTTC. This gives the protein CASRQAGTSYEQYF.

This clonotype was found many times. The J gene is TRBJ1-1, the V gene TRBV12-3 or TRBV12-4; D gene ambiguous. Trimming left V 8 bases short and J 0 bases short, with 7 bases between. The CDR3 spans 12 residues. DNA for the CDR3: TGTGCCAGCTGCCGGTTGAACACTGAAGCTTTCTTT. Its translation is CASCRLNTEAFF.

Regarding this clonotype: One end of the junction does not line up with germline, which may come from a read error. This chain connects TRBV4-3 to TRBJ1-1; TRBD1 agrees at 8 bases. The CDR3 has 14 amino acids. Germline V gene lookup returns CDR1 LGHNA and CDR2 YSLEER. The CDR3 DNA reads as TGCGCCATCAGCCCTGACAGGGGAAAACCTGAAGCTTTCTTT. Its translation: CAISPDRGKPEAFF.

V is TRBV7-2 and J is TRBJ1-2; D gene uncertain. V was cut by 6 bases and J by 3 bases, with 17 bases left in between. Per the germline V gene, CDR1 is SGHTA and CDR2 is FQGNSA. This CDR3 region has 15 residues. CDR3 sequence (DNA): TGTGCCAGCAGGCCGACGTGGTCCCAACACTATGGCTACACCTTC. This codes for CASRPTWSQHYGYTF. Combining the CDR3 with reference TRBV7-2 and TRBJ1-2 gives the whole variable domain GAGVSQSPSNKVTEKGKDVELRCDPISGHTALYWYRQSLGQGLEFLIYFQGNSAPDKSGLPSDRFSAERTGGSVSTLTIQRTQQEDSAVYLCASRPTWSQHYGYTFGSGTRLTVV.

In its sample, this clonotype was seen a few times. The rearrangement links TRBV25-1 to TRBJ2-3; the D gene is possibly TRBD1 (5 bases). The CDR3 totals 15 residues. CDR1 MGHDK and CDR2 SYGVNS come from the germline V gene. V was clipped by 2 bases and J by 4 bases, with 13 bases between them. The CDR3 bases are TGTGCCAGCAGTGAAATAACTCAGGGTTCAGATACGCAGTATTTT. Protein: CASSEITQGSDTQYF.

V is TRBV4-1 and J is TRBJ1-2; D gene uncertain. The CDR3 loop spans 15 amino acids. The germline V gene encodes CDR1 MGHRA and CDR2 YSYEKL. V was pared by 0 bases and J by 7 bases, with 15 bases between. The chain's CDR3 is CASSQEFQATSGYTF. CDR3 sequence (DNA): TGCGCCAGCAGCCAAGAATTCCAGGCGACATCTGGCTACACCTTC.

The chain is built from TRBV6-6 and TRBJ2-1; D unresolved. The length of the CDR3 is 12 residues. Germline V CDR1 and CDR2: MNHNY, SVGAGI (reference sequence). The V gene lost 6 bases and the J gene lost 3 bases, with 6 bases spanning the gap. CDR3: CASRDRYNEQFF. The CDR3, as DNA: TGTGCCAGCAGGGACCGCTACAATGAGCAGTTCTTC.

The chain couples TRBV30 to TRBJ2-5; D may be TRBD2 (6 bases). Germline CDR1 GTSNPN, CDR2 SVGIG (reference sequence). The CDR3 loop spans 13 amino acids. V was cut by 3 bases and J by 2 bases, with 10 bases left in between. CDR3 sequence reads: CAWREGWQETQYF. The CDR3, as DNA: TGTGCCTGGAGGGAGGGGTGGCAAGAGACCCAGTACTTC.

V and J are TRBV7-2 and TRBJ2-1; maybe TRBD2 (5 bases). Per the germline V gene, CDR1 is SGHTA and CDR2 is FQGNSA. Trimming cost V 1 base and J 9 bases, with 13 bases left between them. This CDR3 spans 14 amino acids. CDR3 sequence reads: CASSLGPGRGEQFF. The CDR3 DNA reads TGTGCCAGCAGCTTAGGCCCGGGTCGGGGTGAGCAGTTCTTC.

The genes are TRBV4-3 and TRBJ2-1; D is uncertain. This CDR3 is 14 amino acids long. Germline-derived CDR1 and CDR2 are LGHNA and YSLEER. Trimming pared 0 bases from V and 5 bases from J, leaving 8 bases between. CDR3 in DNA: TGCGCCAGCAGCCAAGATGGCCACCACAATGAGCAGTTCTTC. Translated: CASSQDGHHNEQFF.

This rearrangement joins TRBV6-2 or TRBV6-3 to TRBJ2-3; no firm D call. Germline values: CDR1 MNHEY, CDR2 SVGEGT. V lost 0 bases and J 0 bases, leaving 10 bases between the germline ends. The CDR3 consists of 16 residues. The CDR3 sequence: CASSYSVTPSTDTQYF. The CDR3 DNA sequence: TGTGCCAGCAGTTACTCTGTGACACCTAGCACAGATACGCAGTATTTT.

The chain joins TRBV2 to TRBJ1-2; TRBD1 might be the D (5 bases). Germline V lookup: CDR1 SNHLY, CDR2 FYNNEI. This CDR3 contains 13 residues. The V and J ends lost 3 bases and 4 bases respectively, with 9 bases between them. CDR3 coding DNA: TGTGCCAGCAGTGAGAGGACAAGCTATGGCTACACCTTC. Protein: CASSERTSYGYTF.

In this sample, this clonotype turned up a few times. The CDR3 DNA sequence: TGTGCCAGCAGTTTACGGGACAGCCTCTATGGCTACACCTTC. Residues: CASSLRDSLYGYTF. The chain is built from TRBV28 and TRBJ1-2; TRBD1 matches at 7 bases. CDR3 length equals 14 residues. Germline values: CDR1 MDHEN, CDR2 SYDVKM. Unmatched junction bases numbered 4, after V lost 2 bases and J lost 4 bases.

The chain couples TRBV9 to TRBJ2-6; D ambiguous. The V and J ends lost 3 bases and 0 bases respectively, with 4 bases between them. The V gene's germline CDR1 is SGDLS and CDR2 YYNGEE. CDR3 length: 14 residues. CDR3 region: CASSAPSGANVLTF. The CDR3 DNA sequence: TGTGCCAGCAGCGCCCCCTCTGGGGCCAACGTCCTGACTTTC.